This TCR beta chain is from a study of T cell changes during pregnancy in multiple sclerosis. The CDR3 is made up of 14 amino acids. Germline lookup yields CDR1 MDHEN and CDR2 SYDVKM. Trimming took 2 bases from V and 0 from J, leaving 7 bases between them. The data were produced by immunoSEQ multiplex PCR, yet TCRdb's version contains in-frame clones alone and is incomplete. Of more than 80,000 clones in the sample, 92% were seen once. The source is a female donor with multiple sclerosis, enrolled in a pregnancy study. The chain has TRBV28 and TRBJ1-1, with a possible D match to TRBD1 (5 bases). The material was peripheral blood, obtained in the first trimester of pregnancy. In nucleotides, the CDR3 is TGTGCCAGCAGTTTAGGGGGGGTGAACACTGAAGCTTTCTTT. Its translation: CASSLGGVNTEAFF.